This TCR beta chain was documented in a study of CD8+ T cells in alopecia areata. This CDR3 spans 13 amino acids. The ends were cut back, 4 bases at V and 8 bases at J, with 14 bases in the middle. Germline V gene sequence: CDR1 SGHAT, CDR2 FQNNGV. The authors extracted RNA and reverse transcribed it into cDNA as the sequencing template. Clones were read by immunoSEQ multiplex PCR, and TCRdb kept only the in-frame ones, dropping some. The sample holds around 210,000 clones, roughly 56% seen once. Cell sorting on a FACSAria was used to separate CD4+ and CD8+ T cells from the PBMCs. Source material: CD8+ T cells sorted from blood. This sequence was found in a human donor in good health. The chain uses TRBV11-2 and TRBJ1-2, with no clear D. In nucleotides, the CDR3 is TGTGCCAGCAGCTCCGGGGAAGGTGGAGGCTACACCTTC. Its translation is CASSSGEGGGYTF. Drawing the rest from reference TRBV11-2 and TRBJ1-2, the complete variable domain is EAGVAQSPRYKIIEKRQSVAFWCNPISGHATLYWYQQILGQGPKLLIQFQNNGVVDDSQLPKDRFSAERLKGVDSTLKIQPAKLEDSAVYLCASSSGEGGGYTFGSGTRLTVV.